Below, one T cell receptor beta chain is given with its context. What it binds is unknown. The sample is drawn from a study of cytomegalovirus exposure and HLA in healthy donors. On the study more broadly: Ancestry clustering placed roughly four fifths of several hundred genotyped donors in the Caucasian-associated cluster. Findings and caveats of the study: Fewer N-insertions (relative to the 666-donor mean) were reportedly seen in an Asian-associated ancestry cluster in a later analysis. For TCR beta chains, V- and J-gene trimming was later linked to a missense DCLRE1C variant. Reported results showed that the classifier diagnosed cytomegalovirus status with high specificity and sensitivity.

The length of the CDR3 is 14 residues. Germline CDR1 and CDR2: SGHKS and YYEKEE (reference sequence). Trimming removed 0 bases from V and 4 bases from J, with 10 bases in between. In the PCR, 60 Vbeta and 13 Jbeta primers were used. TCRdb's copy holds only in-frame clones and misses some; the assay was immunoSEQ multiplex PCR. In the table there are over 100,000 clones, 81% of which are singletons. This TCR derives from a woman aged 30 to 39 in good health and CMV-seronegative. Material for sequencing was PBMCs. The chain is built from TRBV5-5 and TRBJ1-1; D not certain. The CDR3 reads CASSLVGSSTEAFF. The DNA for the CDR3 is TGTGCCAGCAGCTTGGTGGGGAGCTCCACTGAAGCTTTCTTT.